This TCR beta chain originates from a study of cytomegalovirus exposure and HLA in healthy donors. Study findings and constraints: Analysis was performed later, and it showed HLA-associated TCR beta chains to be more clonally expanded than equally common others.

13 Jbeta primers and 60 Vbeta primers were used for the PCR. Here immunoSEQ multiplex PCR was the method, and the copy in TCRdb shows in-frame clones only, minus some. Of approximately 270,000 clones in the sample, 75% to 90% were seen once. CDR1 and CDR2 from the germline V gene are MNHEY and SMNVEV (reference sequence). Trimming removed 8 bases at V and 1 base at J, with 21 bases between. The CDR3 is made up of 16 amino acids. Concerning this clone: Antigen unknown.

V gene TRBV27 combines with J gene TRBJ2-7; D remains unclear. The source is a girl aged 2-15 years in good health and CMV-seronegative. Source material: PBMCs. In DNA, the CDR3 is TGTGCCAGCCAACCCTCCGGGTCGGTAGTTTCCTACGAGCAGTACTTC. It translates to CASQPSGSVVSYEQYF.